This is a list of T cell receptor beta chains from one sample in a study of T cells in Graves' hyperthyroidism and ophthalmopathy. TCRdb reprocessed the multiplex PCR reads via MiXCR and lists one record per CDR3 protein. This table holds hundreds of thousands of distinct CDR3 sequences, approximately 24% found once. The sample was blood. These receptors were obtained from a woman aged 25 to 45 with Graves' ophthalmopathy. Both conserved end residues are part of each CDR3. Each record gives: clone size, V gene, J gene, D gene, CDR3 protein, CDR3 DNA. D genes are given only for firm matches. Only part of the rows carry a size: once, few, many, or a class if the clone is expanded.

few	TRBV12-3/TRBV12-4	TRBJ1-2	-	CASSTRGQSGGYTF	TGTGCCAGCAGTACCCGGGGACAAAGTGGTGGCTACACCTTC
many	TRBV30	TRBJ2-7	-	CAWSPDTYEQYF	TGTGCCTGGAGTCCAGACACCTACGAGCAGTACTTC
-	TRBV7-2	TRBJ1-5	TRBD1	CASSAGTGESQPQHF	TGTGCCAGCAGCGCCGGGACAGGGGAGAGTCAGCCCCAGCATTTT
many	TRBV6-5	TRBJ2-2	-	CASSYVGTVELFF	TGTGCCAGCAGTTACGTCGGGACGGTGGAGCTGTTTTTT
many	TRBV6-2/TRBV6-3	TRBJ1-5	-	CASGKRTQPQHF	TGTGCCTCCGGTAAGAGGACGCAGCCCCAGCATTTT
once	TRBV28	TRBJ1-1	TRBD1	CASSTDRGRMNTEAFF	TGTGCCAGCAGTACCGACAGGGGAAGGATGAACACTGAAGCTTTCTTT
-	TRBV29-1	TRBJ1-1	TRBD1	CSVTGQGNMNTEAFF	TGCAGCGTTACTGGACAGGGTAACATGAACACTGAAGCTTTCTTT
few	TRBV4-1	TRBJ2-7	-	CASSQQSEQYF	TGCGCCAGCAGCCAACAGAGCGAGCAGTACTTC
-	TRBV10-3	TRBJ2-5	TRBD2	CAIRDTSGGPGETQYF	TGTGCCATCAGAGATACTAGCGGGGGGCCAGGAGAGACCCAGTACTTC
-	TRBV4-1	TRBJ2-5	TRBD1	CASSSWTGRETQYF	TGCGCCAGCAGCTCATGGACAGGGCGGGAGACCCAGTACTTC
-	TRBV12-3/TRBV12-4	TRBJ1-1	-	CASSPNVRNTEAFF	TGTGCCAGCAGCCCTAACGTTAGGAACACTGAAGCTTTCTTT
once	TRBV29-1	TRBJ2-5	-	CSVVGRGSRNPETQYF	TGCAGCGTTGTTGGCAGGGGATCACGGAACCCAGAGACCCAGTACTTC
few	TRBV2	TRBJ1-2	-	CASSVPGDPNYGYTF	TGTGCCAGCAGTGTCCCAGGAGATCCTAACTATGGCTACACCTTC
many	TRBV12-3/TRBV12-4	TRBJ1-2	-	CASTRRAGYGYTF	TGTGCCAGCACCAGGAGGGCGGGCTATGGCTACACCTTC
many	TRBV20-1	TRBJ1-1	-	CSASGVLNTEAFF	TGCAGTGCTAGCGGAGTACTGAACACTGAAGCTTTCTTT
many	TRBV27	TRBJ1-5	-	CASRDHSNQPQHF	TGTGCCAGCAGGGACCATAGCAATCAGCCCCAGCATTTT
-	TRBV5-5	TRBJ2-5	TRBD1	CASSFFKGAGTETQYF	TGTGCCAGCAGCTTCTTCAAGGGGGCAGGGACCGAGACCCAGTACTTC
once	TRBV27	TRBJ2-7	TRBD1	CASSTGQFHSYEQYF	TGCGCCAGCAGCACGGGACAGTTCCACTCCTACGAGCAGTACTTC
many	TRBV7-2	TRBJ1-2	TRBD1	CASSNWDRENYGYTF	TGTGCCAGCAGCAATTGGGACAGAGAGAACTATGGCTACACCTTC
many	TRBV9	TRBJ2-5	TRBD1	CASSVGTGGLETQYF	TGTGCCAGCAGCGTCGGGACAGGGGGCCTAGAGACCCAGTACTTC
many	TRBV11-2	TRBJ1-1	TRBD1	CASSPYRGMNTEAFF	TGTGCCAGCAGCCCGTACAGGGGAATGAACACTGAAGCTTTCTTT
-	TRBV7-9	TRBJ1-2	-	CATGGIVWNGYTF	TGTGCCACTGGAGGGATAGTGTGGAATGGCTACACCTTC
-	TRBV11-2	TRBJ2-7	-	CASSDLRGRIPYEQYF	TGTGCCAGCAGCGACCTCCGCGGACGGATACCCTACGAGCAGTACTTC
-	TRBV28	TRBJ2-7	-	CASSLWTESSYEQYF	TGTGCCAGCAGTTTATGGACAGAGAGCTCCTACGAGCAGTACTTC
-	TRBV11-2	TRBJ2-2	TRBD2	CASSLLAGDFTGELFF	TGTGCCAGCAGCCTGCTAGCGGGGGATTTCACCGGGGAGCTGTTTTTT
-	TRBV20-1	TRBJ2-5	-	CSARDVGRDPQETQYF	TGCAGTGCTAGAGATGTTGGTAGGGACCCACAAGAGACCCAGTACTTC
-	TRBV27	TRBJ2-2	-	CASSWTVITGELFF	TGTGCCAGCAGCTGGACAGTAATCACCGGGGAGCTGTTTTTT
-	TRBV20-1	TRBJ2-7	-	CSARQELDEQYF	TGCAGTGCTAGACAGGAGTTGGACGAGCAGTACTTC
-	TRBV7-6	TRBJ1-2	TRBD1	CASSPTTKGQKYGYTF	TGTGCCAGCAGCCCAACAACCAAGGGACAGAAATATGGCTACACCTTC
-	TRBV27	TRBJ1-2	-	CASSPDPRDGYTF	TGTGCCAGCAGCCCGGACCCCAGGGACGGCTACACCTTC
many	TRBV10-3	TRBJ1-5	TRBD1	CAISPGTGNQPQHF	TGTGCCATCAGTCCCGGGACAGGAAATCAGCCCCAGCATTTT
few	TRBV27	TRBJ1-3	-	CASSIEGGSGNTIYF	TGTGCCAGCAGTATTGAAGGGGGTTCAGGAAACACCATATATTTT
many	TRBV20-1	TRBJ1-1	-	CSVSGPGEAFF	TGCAGTGTCTCGGGACCCGGGGAAGCTTTCTTT
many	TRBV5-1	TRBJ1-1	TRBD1	CASSLMGQGGGTEAFF	TGCGCCAGCAGCTTAATGGGACAGGGGGGCGGCACTGAAGCTTTCTTT
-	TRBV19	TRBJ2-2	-	CASSIGGGGELFF	TGTGCCAGTAGTATCGGAGGGGGCGGGGAGCTGTTTTTT
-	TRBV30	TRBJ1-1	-	CAWSVGAYTEAFF	TGTGCCTGGAGTGTAGGCGCCTACACTGAAGCTTTCTTT
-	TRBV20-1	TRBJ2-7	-	CSAWGPKRGEQYF	TGCAGTGCCTGGGGACCTAAAAGGGGCGAGCAGTACTTC
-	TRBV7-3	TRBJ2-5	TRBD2	CASSLTAGADQETQYF	TGTGCCAGCAGCTTAACGGCGGGAGCGGACCAAGAGACCCAGTACTTC
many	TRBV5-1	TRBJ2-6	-	CASSLRTGSSGANVLTF	TGCGCCAGCAGCCTCAGGACGGGCTCCTCTGGGGCCAACGTCCTGACTTTC
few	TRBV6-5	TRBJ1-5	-	CASNSVRNQPQHF	TGTGCCAGCAATTCAGTACGCAATCAGCCCCAGCATTTT
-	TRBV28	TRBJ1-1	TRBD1	CASGTGGYGGTEAFF	TGTGCCAGTGGGACAGGGGGGTACGGAGGGACTGAAGCTTTCTTT